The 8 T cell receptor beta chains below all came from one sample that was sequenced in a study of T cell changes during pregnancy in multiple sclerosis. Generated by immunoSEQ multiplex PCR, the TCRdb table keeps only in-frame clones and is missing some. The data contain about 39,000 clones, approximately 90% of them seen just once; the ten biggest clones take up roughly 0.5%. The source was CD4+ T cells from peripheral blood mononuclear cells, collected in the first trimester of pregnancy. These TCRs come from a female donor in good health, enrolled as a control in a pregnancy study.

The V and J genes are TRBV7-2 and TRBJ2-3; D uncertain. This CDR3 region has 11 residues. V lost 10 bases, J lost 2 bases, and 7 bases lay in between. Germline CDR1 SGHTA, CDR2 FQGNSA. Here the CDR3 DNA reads TGTGCCACCACATACACAGATACGCAGTATTTT. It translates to CATTYTDTQYF.

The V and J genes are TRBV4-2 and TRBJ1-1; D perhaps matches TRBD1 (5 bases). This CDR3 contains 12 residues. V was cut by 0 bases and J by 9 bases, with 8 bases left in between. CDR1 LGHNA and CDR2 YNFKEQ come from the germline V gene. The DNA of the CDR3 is TGTGCCAGCAGCCAAGATCGGACACAAGCTTTCTTT. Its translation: CASSQDRTQAFF.

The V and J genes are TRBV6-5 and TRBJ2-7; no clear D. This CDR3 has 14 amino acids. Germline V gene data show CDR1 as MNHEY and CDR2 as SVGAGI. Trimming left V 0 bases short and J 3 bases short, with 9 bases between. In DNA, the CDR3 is TGTGCCAGCAGTTACTCGCGCGCCAACTACGAGCAGTACTTC. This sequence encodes CASSYSRANYEQYF.

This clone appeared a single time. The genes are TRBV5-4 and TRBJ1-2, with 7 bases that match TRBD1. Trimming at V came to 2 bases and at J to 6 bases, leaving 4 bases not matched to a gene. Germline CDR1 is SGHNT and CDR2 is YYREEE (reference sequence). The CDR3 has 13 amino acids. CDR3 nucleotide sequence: TGTGCCAGCAGCTTAGGGGGCGGAGATGGCTACACCTTC. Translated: CASSLGGGDGYTF. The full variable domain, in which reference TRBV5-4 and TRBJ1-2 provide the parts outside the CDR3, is ETGVTQSPTHLIKTRGQQVTLRCSSQSGHNTVSWYQQALGQGPQFIFQYYREEENGRGNFPPRFSGLQFPNYSSELNVNALELDDSALYLCASSLGGGDGYTFGSGTRLTVV.

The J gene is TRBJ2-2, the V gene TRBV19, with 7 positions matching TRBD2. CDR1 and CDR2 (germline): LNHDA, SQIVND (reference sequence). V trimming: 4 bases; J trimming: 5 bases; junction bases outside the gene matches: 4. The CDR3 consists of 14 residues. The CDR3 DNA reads TGTGCCAGTAGTAGGGGGGGGTTGACCGGGGAGCTGTTTTTT. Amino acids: CASSRGGLTGELFF. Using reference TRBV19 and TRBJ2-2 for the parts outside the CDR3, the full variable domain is DGGITQSPKYLFRKEGQNVTLSCEQNLNHDAMYWYRQDPGQGLRLIYYSQIVNDFQKGDIAEGYSVSREKKESFPLTVTSAQKNPTAFYLCASSRGGLTGELFFGEGSRLTVL.

The DNA for the CDR3 is TGTGCCAGCAGGGAGGTCCGTGACAGGGGCAATCAGCCCCAGCATTTT. This gives the protein CASREVRDRGNQPQHF. The chain carries TRBV6-4 and TRBJ1-5; 7 bases are a match to TRBD1. Per the germline V gene, CDR1 is MRHNA and CDR2 is SNTAGT. The CDR3 loop spans 16 amino acids. V lost 6 bases to trimming and J lost 2 bases; unmatched junction nucleotides: 10.

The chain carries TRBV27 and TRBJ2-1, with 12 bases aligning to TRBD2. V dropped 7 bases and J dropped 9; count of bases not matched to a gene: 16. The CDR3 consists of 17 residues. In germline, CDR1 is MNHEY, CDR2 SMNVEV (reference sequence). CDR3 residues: CASKMGLAGGRLGEQFF. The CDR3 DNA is TGTGCCAGCAAGATGGGGCTAGCGGGGGGGCGTTTAGGTGAGCAGTTCTTC.

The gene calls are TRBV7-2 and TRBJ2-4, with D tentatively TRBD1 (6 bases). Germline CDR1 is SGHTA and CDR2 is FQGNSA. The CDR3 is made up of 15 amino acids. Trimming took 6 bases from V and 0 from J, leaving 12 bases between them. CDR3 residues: CASSSQGLAKNIQYF. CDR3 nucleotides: TGTGCCAGCAGTTCACAGGGTCTAGCCAAAAACATTCAGTACTTC. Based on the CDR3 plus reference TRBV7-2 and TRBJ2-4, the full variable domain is GAGVSQSPSNKVTEKGKDVELRCDPISGHTALYWYRQSLGQGLEFLIYFQGNSAPDKSGLPSDRFSAERTGGSVSTLTIQRTQQEDSAVYLCASSSQGLAKNIQYFGAGTRLSVL.